This T cell receptor (beta chain) was profiled in a study of blood T cell repertoires in COVID-19. This CDR3 spans 14 amino acids. With 1 base clipped from V and 7 bases from J, the junction kept 5 bases outside the gene matches. The V gene's germline CDR1 is SGHRS and CDR2 YFSETQ. The table lists this clone with a few counts. Sequencing was performed with immunoSEQ multiplex PCR; in TCRdb, only in-frame clones are kept and a portion is missing. The repertoire consists of around 170,000 clones, with more than 85% occurring once and the leading ten covering over 7%. This TCR was sampled from a woman in her 50s who had recovered from COVID-19. The rearrangement joins TRBV5-1 to TRBJ1-1; 9 bases are shared with TRBD1. Specimen: PBMCs or T cells enriched from blood (not recorded which). The CDR3 sequence is CASSLRTGEREAFF. The CDR3 DNA is TGCGCCAGCAGCTTGAGGACAGGGGAACGTGAAGCTTTCTTT.